A single sample gave rise to the 18 T cell receptor beta chains below, sequenced in a study of blood T cell repertoires in COVID-19. Clones were read by immunoSEQ multiplex PCR, and TCRdb kept only the in-frame ones, dropping some. The repertoire consists of 150,000 or so clones, with roughly 82% occurring once and the leading ten covering approximately 7%. The sequencing sample was made of peripheral blood. All receptors derive from a woman aged 35 to 49 with COVID-19, enrolled during active disease.

The CDR3 sequence: CASSSTGQETQYF. In DNA form, the CDR3 reads TGCGCCAGCAGCTCGACAGGTCAAGAGACCCAGTACTTC. V and J are TRBV5-1 and TRBJ2-5; the D gene is possibly TRBD1 (6 bases). V was clipped by 3 bases and J by 2 bases, with 8 bases between them. This CDR3 comprises 13 residues. Germline CDR1 reads SGHRS; CDR2 reads YFSETQ.

The rearrangement uses TRBV30 and TRBJ1-3; TRBD1 agrees at 9 bases. CDR3 length: 15 amino acids. Losses at the gene ends were 4 bases for V and 0 bases for J; bases not matched to a gene: 4. From germline, CDR1 is GTSNPN and CDR2 SVGIG (reference sequence). The DNA of the CDR3 is TGTGCCTGGAAAGGACAGGGGTTCTCTGGAAACACCATATATTTT. Translating it yields CAWKGQGFSGNTIYF.

V is TRBV5-4 and J is TRBJ2-3; 7 bases are shared with TRBD2. The germline V gene has CDR1 SGHNT and CDR2 YYREEE (reference sequence). CDR3 length equals 16 residues. Trimming removed 1 base from V and 0 bases from J; junction bases left unmatched: 5. The CDR3 here is CASSLRLAASTDTQYF. The CDR3, as DNA: TGTGCCAGCAGCTTGCGGCTAGCGGCAAGCACAGATACGCAGTATTTT.

This clone was detected only once. The rearrangement joins TRBV7-9 to TRBJ2-3; 8 bases line up with TRBD2. CDR3 length: 15 amino acids. J lost 5 bases, V lost 5 bases, and 9 bases had no gene match. CDR1 SEHNR and CDR2 FQNEAQ come from the germline V gene (reference sequence). CDR3 protein: CASSPRGGRGDTQYF. The CDR3 DNA is TGTGCCAGCAGCCCCCGGGGGGGCCGGGGAGATACGCAGTATTTT.

The chain uses TRBV3-1 (or the pseudogene TRBV3-2) and TRBJ1-6; D is unclear. The CDR3 totals 12 residues. The germline V gene encodes CDR1 LGHDT and CDR2 YNNKEL (reference sequence). Between the trimmed V and J ends, which lost 8 bases and 7 bases, there was a span of 9 bases. CDR3: CASGLRNSPLHF. Written as DNA, the CDR3 is TGTGCCAGCGGCCTCAGAAATTCACCCCTCCACTTT.

The CDR3 protein is CASSLWPEGARGYGYTF. CDR3 DNA sequence: TGTGCCAGCAGTCTATGGCCCGAGGGGGCTAGGGGCTATGGCTACACCTTC. The V and J genes are TRBV6-6 and TRBJ1-2, with TRBD1 identical over 7 bases. The CDR3 runs to 17 residues. Losses at the gene ends were 5 bases for V and 4 bases for J; bases not matched to a gene: 16. Germline CDR1 and CDR2: MNHNY and SVGAGI (reference sequence).

The chain recombines TRBV6-5 with TRBJ1-3; perhaps TRBD1 as D (6 bases). The CDR3 runs 16 residues. With 2 bases removed from V and 0 bases from J, the gap between germline ends came to 11 bases. Germline CDR1 and CDR2: MNHEY and SVGAGI. This chain's CDR3 is CASSYRQGYSGNTIYF. CDR3 DNA sequence: TGTGCCAGCAGTTACCGGCAGGGGTACTCTGGAAACACCATATATTTT.

This sequence joins TRBV28 and TRBJ2-7, with D uncertain. The CDR3 has 18 amino acids. Germline V gene sequence: CDR1 MDHEN, CDR2 SYDVKM. The germline V and J ends were trimmed by 1 base and 0 bases, with 19 bases remaining between them. DNA of the CDR3: TGTGCCAGCAGTTTATTGGGCTTGTTCGGTCATAACTCCTACGAGCAGTACTTC. Protein sequence: CASSLLGLFGHNSYEQYF. The whole variable domain, remainder taken from reference TRBV28 and TRBJ2-7, is DVKVTQSSRYLVKRTGEKVFLECVQDMDHENMFWYRQDPGLGLRLIYFSYDVKMKEKGDIPEGYSVSREKKERFSLILESASTNQTSMYLCASSLLGLFGHNSYEQYFGPGTRLTVT.

The rearrangement joins TRBV19 to TRBJ2-1; perhaps TRBD2 as D (6 bases). V lost 6 bases and J 2 bases, leaving 11 bases between the germline ends. The CDR3 covers 14 residues. Germline V lookup: CDR1 LNHDA, CDR2 SQIVND (reference sequence). The DNA of the CDR3 is TGTGCCAGTAGCCCGGACTACGCCTACAATGAGCAGTTCTTC. This codes for CASSPDYAYNEQFF.

This rearrangement joins TRBV28 to TRBJ2-5, with D tentatively TRBD2 (6 bases). The CDR3 extends over 13 amino acids. Per germline, CDR1 MDHEN and CDR2 SYDVKM. V gave up 5 bases and J gave up 4 bases, with 11 bases separating them. CDR3 bases: TGTGCCAGCAGTCCCGGGGGACTAGAGACCCAGTACTTC. Its translation: CASSPGGLETQYF.

The rearrangement joins TRBV10-3 to TRBJ2-3, with a weak D call TRBD1 (6 bases). V shed 4 bases and J shed 6 bases, with 11 bases lying between them. CDR3 length: 13 residues. Germline lookup yields CDR1 ENHRY and CDR2 SYGVKD. This CDR3 is CAISVDQGDTQYF. CDR3 DNA: TGTGCCATCAGTGTCGACCAGGGGGATACGCAGTATTTT.

Here the CDR3 reads CASSLGGGLTDTQYF. CDR3 DNA sequence: TGTGCCAGCAGTCTTGGGGGAGGACTTACAGATACGCAGTATTTT. The chain carries TRBV6-5 and TRBJ2-3; D may be TRBD2 (6 bases). Per the germline V gene, CDR1 is MNHEY and CDR2 is SVGAGI. Trimming took 5 bases from V and 3 from J, leaving 15 bases between them. The CDR3 sequence is 15 residues long.

The DNA for the CDR3 is TGTGCCAGCAGTGACTGTCGGGGAGGGAGGCAAGAGACCCAGTACTTC. This sequence encodes CASSDCRGGRQETQYF. The chain joins TRBV6-4 to TRBJ2-5, with TRBD2 matching over 7 bases. CDR1 and CDR2 (germline): MRHNA, SNTAGT. After removal of 1 base from V and 2 bases from J, the junction contained 7 bases not matched to a gene. The CDR3 covers 16 residues.

In DNA form, the CDR3 reads TGTGCCAGCAGCTTGGTGGGACAGGGGGCAAGTGGGGGCTACACCTTC. It encodes CASSLVGQGASGGYTF. This chain uses TRBV5-6 with TRBJ1-2, with 12 bases that match TRBD1. Looked up from germline, CDR1 is SGHDT and CDR2 is YYEEEE. V dropped 0 bases and J dropped 8; count of bases not matched to a gene: 8. There are 16 residues in the CDR3.

This clone was picked up one time. CDR3 in DNA: TGTGCCAGCAGTCTCCGGGACAGAGTTAATTCACCCCTCCACTTT. Translation: CASSLRDRVNSPLHF. V and J are TRBV6-5 and TRBJ1-6; 7 bases map to TRBD1. The CDR3 is 15 residues long. The V segment lost 5 bases and the J segment 6 bases; nucleotides outside the gene matches: 7. From germline, CDR1 is MNHEY and CDR2 SVGAGI.

This clone has a handful of counts. V gene TRBV6-5 combines with J gene TRBJ1-2; D not resolved. From germline, CDR1 is MNHEY and CDR2 SVGAGI. Trimming stripped 6 bases from V and 0 bases from J, with 8 bases between. The length of the CDR3 is 13 residues. CDR3 protein: CASRGSPNYGYTF. CDR3 DNA: TGTGCCAGCAGGGGGAGCCCTAACTATGGCTACACCTTC.

V gene TRBV2 combines with J gene TRBJ2-7; TRBD1 aligns across 7 bases. CDR3 length: 13 amino acids. The junction had 6 bases not matched to a gene; V was cut back by 8 bases and J by 2 bases. CDR1 is SNHLY, CDR2 FYNNEI, per germline. The CDR3 DNA sequence: TGTGCCAGCGACAGGGCCTTCACCTACGAGCAGTACTTC. This gives the protein CASDRAFTYEQYF.

In its sample, this clone was seen a few times. V gene TRBV10-2 combines with J gene TRBJ1-2; no firm D call. This CDR3 spans 12 amino acids. Trimming took off 7 bases at V and 8 bases at J, with 14 bases between the two ends. In germline, CDR1 is WSHSY, CDR2 SAAADI. Here the CDR3 reads CASTRQGDGYTF. As DNA, the CDR3 is TGCGCCAGCACGAGACAAGGCGACGGCTACACCTTC.